Each of the 5 T cell receptor beta chains below was sequenced from the same sample in a study of T cells expressing NK-cell markers. TCRdb re-called the 5' RACE reads, yielding one record per CDR3 amino acid sequence without DNA. This specimen shows about 150,000 distinct CDR3 sequences; the ten leading clones hold 20% to 25%. Sequencing input: blood T cells: a sorted CD56 or NKG2C T cell subset, CD4+ or CD8+ T cells, or bulk PBMC T cells (not recorded which). The receptor set was obtained from a man aged 18-69 years in good health.

The gene calls are TRBV19 and TRBJ1-5. The germline V gene has CDR1 LNHDA and CDR2 SQIVND (reference sequence). This CDR3 has 13 residues. The CDR3 reads CASSKYSNQPQHF.

CDR3 protein: CASSPDRGTMNTEAFF. The chain uses TRBV5-4 and TRBJ1-1; TCRdb calls TRBD1, which cannot be checked without DNA. Germline V lookup: CDR1 SGHNT, CDR2 YYREEE (reference sequence). This CDR3 spans 16 amino acids.

This rearrangement joins TRBV3-1 to TRBJ2-3; TCRdb reports TRBD1, a call that lacks DNA to check it against. CDR1 is LGHDT and CDR2 is YNNKEL in the germline V gene (reference sequence). The CDR3 covers 19 residues. CDR3 sequence: CASSHTILDGDSDTDTQYF.

This chain connects TRBV7-9 to TRBJ2-3; TCRdb lists TRBD1, though no DNA is available to test this call. This CDR3 spans 15 amino acids. Germline CDR1 is SEHNR and CDR2 is FQNEAQ (reference sequence). Here the CDR3 reads CASSQGDSYTDTQYF.

The gene calls are TRBV27 and TRBJ2-1. Germline CDR1 MNHEY, CDR2 SMNVEV (reference sequence). This CDR3 is 16 amino acids long. CDR3 protein: CASSFTTGGTYNEQFF.